This entry lists 10 T cell receptor beta chains sequenced from one sample in a study of beta chain features in type 1 diabetes. General study points: When Type 1 diabetes patients were examined, their TCRB CDR3s proved moderately but significantly shorter in all four CD4+ subsets.

Antigen specificity for these receptors is unknown. The sequenced template was cDNA made from the entire isolated RNA. Assay used: immunoSEQ multiplex PCR; TCRdb lists only in-frame clones, some missing. The sample consists of around 150,000 clones, roughly 9% of them appearing once. The sequenced sample was central memory CD4+ T cells from blood. Receptors were obtained from a woman aged 25 to 45 with type 1 diabetes.

This chain connects TRBV18 to TRBJ1-5; TRBD1 matches 11 bases. Germline values: CDR1 KGHSH, CDR2 LQKENI. Trimming removed 4 bases from V and 3 bases from J; junction bases left unmatched: 2. This CDR3 has 15 residues. CDR3 in DNA: TGTGCCAGCTCACTGGGACAGGGGGTCAATCAGCCCCAGCATTTT. Translating it yields CASSLGQGVNQPQHF.

The chain joins TRBV5-4 to TRBJ2-7; a possible D gene is TRBD2 (6 bases). CDR1 is SGHNT and CDR2 is YYREEE in the germline V gene (reference sequence). The CDR3 runs to 14 residues. V lost 4 bases and J lost 1, with 12 bases in between. CDR3 loop: CASSHKTSSYEQYF. The CDR3 coding sequence is TGTGCCAGCAGCCACAAGACTAGTTCCTACGAGCAGTACTTC.

The genes are TRBV18 and TRBJ2-1, with TRBD1 identical over 7 bases. This CDR3 comprises 16 residues. Per the germline V gene, CDR1 is KGHSH and CDR2 is LQKENI. V lost 3 bases to trimming and J lost 1 base; unmatched junction nucleotides: 6. CDR3 nucleotide sequence: TGTGCCAGCTCACCCCGGGACAGATATTCCTACAATGAGCAGTTCTTC. This translates into CASSPRDRYSYNEQFF.

This sequence joins TRBV19 and TRBJ1-2; no definite D call. V shed 3 bases and J shed 6 bases, with 11 bases lying between them. CDR3 length: 13 residues. Germline V gene lookup returns CDR1 LNHDA and CDR2 SQIVND (reference sequence). The CDR3: CASSMDRRDGYTF. The CDR3, as DNA: TGTGCCAGTAGTATGGATCGACGGGATGGCTACACCTTC.

This clone came up a few times. This sequence joins TRBV5-4 and TRBJ1-2, with a weak D call TRBD1 (5 bases). V was trimmed by 3 bases and J by 4 bases, leaving 10 bases between them. Per the germline V gene, CDR1 is SGHNT and CDR2 is YYREEE (reference sequence). CDR3 length: 13 residues. CDR3 region: CASSSDKLYGYTF. CDR3 nucleotide sequence: TGTGCCAGCAGCTCGGACAAGCTCTATGGCTACACCTTC.

There are a few counts of this clone. The genes are TRBV27 and TRBJ2-2; no definite D call. Trimming took off 3 bases at V and 3 bases at J, with 11 bases between the two ends. The CDR3 runs 15 residues. CDR1 is MNHEY and CDR2 is SMNVEV in the germline V gene (reference sequence). The CDR3 is CASSLRFRDTGELFF. CDR3 sequence (DNA): TGTGCCAGCAGTTTGAGGTTCCGCGACACCGGGGAGCTGTTTTTT.

The chain has TRBV7-2 and TRBJ2-7, with D possibly being TRBD2 (6 bases). This CDR3 region has 13 residues. Trimming pared 3 bases from V and 5 bases from J, leaving 11 bases between. Germline CDR1 reads SGHTA; CDR2 reads FQGNSA. CDR3 bases: TGTGCCAGCAGCTTCGTGACTAGTGACGAGCAGTACTTC. Amino acids: CASSFVTSDEQYF. The whole variable domain, filled in from reference TRBV7-2 and TRBJ2-7, reads GAGVSQSPSNKVTEKGKDVELRCDPISGHTALYWYRQSLGQGLEFLIYFQGNSAPDKSGLPSDRFSAERTGGSVSTLTIQRTQQEDSAVYLCASSFVTSDEQYFGPGTRLTVT.

This clone was seen a few times. The CDR3 is CASSYGTGLGRGTDTQYF. Here the CDR3 DNA reads TGTGCCAGCAGTTATGGGACAGGGTTAGGTCGCGGCACAGATACGCAGTATTTT. The chain is built from TRBV28 and TRBJ2-3, with 9 bases lining up with TRBD1. The CDR3 length is 18 residues. V shed 4 bases, J shed 1 base, and the junction held 12 bases outside the gene matches. Germline CDR1 is MDHEN and CDR2 is SYDVKM.

V is TRBV19 and J is TRBJ2-4; 10 nucleotides agree with TRBD1. J lost 6 bases, V lost 7 bases, and 12 bases had no gene match. The CDR3 is made up of 16 amino acids. Germline V gene data show CDR1 as LNHDA and CDR2 as SQIVND (reference sequence). CDR3 DNA sequence: TGTGCCAGTACCCCTCAGGGAGACAGGGGGCTAAACATTCAGTACTTC. Protein: CASTPQGDRGLNIQYF.

The sample holds many counts of this clone. The J gene is TRBJ2-1, the V gene TRBV7-9; 7 bases fit TRBD2. The CDR3 sequence is 15 residues long. Germline CDR1 reads SEHNR; CDR2 reads FQNEAQ (reference sequence). Unmatched junction bases numbered 1, after V lost 2 bases and J lost 0 bases. The DNA of the CDR3 is TGTGCCAGCAGCTTACTAGCGGACTCCTACAATGAGCAGTTCTTC. It codes for CASSLLADSYNEQFF. Based on the CDR3 plus reference TRBV7-9 and TRBJ2-1, the full variable domain is DTGVSQNPRHKITKRGQNVTFRCDPISEHNRLYWYRQTLGQGPEFLTYFQNEAQLEKSRLLSDRFSAERPKGSFSTLEIQRTEQGDSAMYLCASSLLADSYNEQFFGPGTRLTVL.